The 11 T cell receptor beta chains listed next were all sequenced from one sample in a study of control samples from healthy donors and cancer patients. Using immunoSEQ multiplex PCR, the repertoire was profiled, and TCRdb retains in-frame clones only, with some absent. The sample carries over 150,000 clones, 80% to 95% recorded once. The sequenced sample consisted of blood. All receptors derive from a woman between 40 and 50 years old in good health.

The V gene is TRBV29-1, the J gene TRBJ2-5; D remains ambiguous. The CDR3 spans 14 residues. The ends were cut back, 1 base at V and 2 bases at J, with 11 bases in the middle. CDR1 SQVTM and CDR2 ANQGSEA come from the germline V gene. The CDR3 DNA is TGCAGCGTTGAAGCCCCAGGCTTACAAGAGACCCAGTACTTC. Protein product: CSVEAPGLQETQYF.

The J gene is TRBJ1-1, the V gene TRBV19; tentatively, D is TRBD1 (5 bases). Deletions cut 3 bases from V and 4 bases from J, with 9 bases between. The germline gives CDR1 LNHDA, CDR2 SQIVND (reference sequence). The CDR3 sequence is 13 residues long. CDR3 sequence: CASSMRGITEAFF. Written as DNA, the CDR3 is TGTGCCAGTAGTATGCGGGGCATCACTGAAGCTTTCTTT.

CDR3: CASSLLSPYEQYF. Here the CDR3 DNA reads TGTGCCAGCAGCTTGCTTAGCCCGTACGAGCAGTACTTC. V is TRBV5-8 and J is TRBJ2-7; D is unresolved. Between the trimmed V and J ends, which lost 1 base and 4 bases, there was a span of 9 bases. This CDR3 has 13 residues. Germline V CDR1 and CDR2: SGHTS, YDEGEE.

The chain combines TRBV19 with TRBJ2-3, with 9 positions matching TRBD2. V was pared by 4 bases and J by 1 base, with 3 bases of the junction left unmatched. Germline CDR1 and CDR2: LNHDA and SQIVND (reference sequence). This CDR3 spans 15 amino acids. The CDR3 region has the DNA TGTGCCAGTAGTAACCCTAGCGGGGGCACAGATACGCAGTATTTT. Its translation is CASSNPSGGTDTQYF.

This chain joins TRBV6-5 and TRBJ2-5; 9 nucleotides line up with TRBD2. Germline trimming cut 5 bases from V and 6 bases from J; bases unmatched to any gene: 7. Germline V gene sequence: CDR1 MNHEY, CDR2 SVGAGI. This CDR3 has 14 amino acids. The CDR3 loop is CASSRGGDQQTQYF. CDR3 bases: TGTGCCAGCAGTCGCGGGGGGGATCAACAGACCCAGTACTTC.

This clone occurred a few times. The genes are TRBV7-8 and TRBJ2-1; D unresolved. Germline lookup yields CDR1 SGHVS and CDR2 FQNEAQ. The CDR3 loop spans 15 amino acids. V was cut by 8 bases and J by 7 bases, with 21 bases left in between. The CDR3 protein is CASGGLGRGLNEQFF. Written as DNA, the CDR3 is TGTGCCAGCGGTGGGTTAGGGCGAGGTTTGAATGAGCAGTTCTTC. The full variable domain, completed using reference TRBV7-8 and TRBJ2-1, is GAGVSQSPRYKVAKRGQDVALRCDPISGHVSLFWYQQALGQGPEFLTYFQNEAQLDKSGLPSDRFFAERPEGSVSTLKIQRTQQEDSAVYLCASGGLGRGLNEQFFGPGTRLTVL.

The V and J genes are TRBV7-9 and TRBJ1-1; D remains unclear. The V gene's germline CDR1 is SEHNR and CDR2 FQNEAQ (reference sequence). Trimming removed 5 bases at V and 5 bases at J, with 12 bases between. The CDR3 has 13 residues. Here the CDR3 DNA reads TGTGCCAGCAGCCTCGGAGGGTTAACTGAAGCTTTCTTT. Amino acid sequence: CASSLGGLTEAFF.

J is TRBJ2-3 and V is TRBV10-2, with a possible D match to TRBD2 (7 bases). Germline CDR1 WSHSY, CDR2 SAAADI. The CDR3 is 14 residues long. Trimming left V 6 bases short and J 7 bases short, with 17 bases between. The CDR3 reads CASSLSAGAHTQYF. As DNA, the CDR3 is TGCGCCAGCAGCCTTTCGGCGGGGGCTCATACGCAGTATTTT.

V and J are TRBV25-1 and TRBJ1-1; no clear D gene. CDR1 is MGHDK and CDR2 is SYGVNS in the germline V gene. Trimming shortened V by 4 bases and J by 5 bases, and 5 bases separated the two germline ends. The CDR3 consists of 11 residues. The CDR3 DNA reads as TGTGCCAGCAGTGGGAGGACTGAAGCTTTCTTT. This gives the protein CASSGRTEAFF.

The DNA for the CDR3 is TGCGCCAGCAGCCAAGTAGGCCCGGGAGAGGTGGCCCTCCACTTT. It is translated as CASSQVGPGEVALHF. This chain joins TRBV4-1 and TRBJ1-6; no definite D call. Germline values: CDR1 MGHRA, CDR2 YSYEKL. Deletions cut 1 base from V and 14 bases from J, with 18 bases between. This CDR3 is built from 15 residues.

The CDR3 sequence is CASSQVETGELFF. CDR3 DNA sequence: TGTGCCAGCAGCCAAGTTGAGACCGGGGAGCTGTTTTTT. This chain connects TRBV3-1 (or the pseudogene TRBV3-2) to TRBJ2-2; no clear D. Deletions cut 1 base from V and 5 bases from J, with 5 bases between. The CDR3 covers 13 residues. CDR1 and CDR2 from the germline V gene are LGHDT and YNNKEL (reference sequence).